The T cell receptor beta chain described here comes from a study of T cell responses to AZD1222 COVID-19 vaccine. Whole-study results and caveats: Spike-specific TCR breadth and depth rose after two AZD1222 doses. The donor group comprised mostly white British people and more females; the analysis possibly underestimated clonal diversity.

Notes on this clone: Its antigen is not known.

V was clipped by 3 bases and J by 9 bases, with 15 bases between them. Germline V gives CDR1 SGHNT, CDR2 YENEEA. The CDR3 extends over 14 amino acids. TCRdb's copy holds only in-frame clones and misses some; the assay was immunoSEQ multiplex PCR. The sample includes some 70,000 clones, 84% of them seen just once. The sample here was peripheral blood, taken on day 0 of AZD1222 vaccination. This clonotype originated in an adult in good health. V is TRBV11-3 and J is TRBJ2-1; the D gene could be TRBD1 or TRBD2 (6 bases each). CDR3 region: CASSFGGEGSEQFF. CDR3 coding DNA: TGTGCCAGCAGCTTCGGGGGCGAGGGGAGTGAGCAGTTCTTC.